This T cell receptor (beta chain) was retrieved from a study of T cell repertoires in cytomegalovirus infection. Whole-study context: Public TCR beta signatures provided an indication of both CMV infection and a matching HLA type.

Germline V gene data show CDR1 as MDHEN and CDR2 as SYDVKM. This CDR3 has 13 amino acids. TCRdb passed the reads through MiXCR, listing each CDR3 protein once. The sample has about 180,000 distinct CDR3 sequences, 14% seen once; the top ten hold roughly 27%. This clonotype appeared a few times. One end of the junction does not line up with germline, which may come from a read error. The sequenced sample was PBMCs. The clonotype comes from a human donor in good health (CMV status not recorded). Some clones in this sample may be carry-over from other donors' samples. The J gene is TRBJ1-2, the V gene TRBV28, with D possibly TRBD1 on 5 matching bases. In nucleotides, the CDR3 is TGTGCCAGCAGACAATATTCCGGGACGGGTGAAGGATTC. It is translated as CASRQYSGTGEGF.